This T cell receptor beta chain was identified in a study of STAT5B mutations in CD4+ large granular lymphocyte leukemia. Whole-study findings and limits: Without HLA matching, higher CD4+ than CD8+ T-LGLL clonality could reflect small sample size.

The assay was run at survey level. Original methodology: Productive clonotypes were detectable down to 2.59 x 10-5 frequency. Sequenced by immunoSEQ multiplex PCR; TCRdb stores in-frame clones only, minus some. From that table come the V and J calls and clone size; the DNA was used to work out D and trimming. The sample shows around 31,000 clones, 70% to 85% of them seen only once. Turning to this clone: As yet, its antigen is unknown.

The origin of this receptor is a human donor in good health. Source material: CD4+ T cells from blood buffy coats.

This CDR3 reads CASSLSGGVDTQYF. DNA of the CDR3: TGTGCCAGCAGCCTTAGCGGGGGGGTGGATACGCAGTATTTT. The V call is TRBV7-2, the J call TRBJ2-3; 11 nucleotides match TRBD2. The CDR3 is 14 residues long. Germline assignment: CDR1 SGHTA and CDR2 FQGNSA. J lost 6 bases, V lost 5 bases, and 4 bases had no gene match. Filled out from reference TRBV7-2 and TRBJ2-3, the complete variable domain reads GAGVSQSPSNKVTEKGKDVELRCDPISGHTALYWYRQSLGQGLEFLIYFQGNSAPDKSGLPSDRFSAERTGGSVSTLTIQRTQQEDSAVYLCASSLSGGVDTQYFGPGTRLTVL.